These 28 T cell receptor beta chains originate from one sample sequenced in a study of T cell responses to AZD1222 COVID-19 vaccine. Method: immunoSEQ multiplex PCR; TCRdb's copy keeps in-frame clones and lacks some. Of around 140,000 clones listed, roughly 90% are singletons. The sample in question was peripheral blood, obtained 28 days after the second dose of the MenACWY control vaccine. These receptors were obtained from an adult who received the MenACWY meningococcal vaccine as a control.

The chain carries TRBV2 and TRBJ1-1, with a tentative D call TRBD1 (6 bases). The CDR3 has 14 residues. V was shortened by 6 bases and J by 5 bases, with 16 bases between the two germline ends. Germline V gene data show CDR1 as SNHLY and CDR2 as FYNNEI. CDR3 nucleotides: TGTGCCAGCAGACCTACAGGGATTGGGACTGAAGCTTTCTTT. Protein sequence: CASRPTGIGTEAFF. Full variable domain (remainder filled in from reference TRBV2 and TRBJ1-1): EPEVTQTPSHQVTQMGQEVILRCVPISNHLYFYWYRQILGQKVEFLVSFYNNEISEKSEIFDDQFSVERPDGSNFTLKIRSTKLEDSAMYFCASRPTGIGTEAFFGQGTRLTVV.

This sequence joins TRBV5-6 and TRBJ2-3; no clear D gene. CDR3 length: 16 residues. Trimming removed 3 bases from V and 0 bases from J, with 14 bases in between. The germline V gene encodes CDR1 SGHDT and CDR2 YYEEEE. CDR3 in DNA: TGTGCCAGCAGCTCGAGAGTCGGCACGAGCACAGATACGCAGTATTTT. It yields the protein CASSSRVGTSTDTQYF. Using reference TRBV5-6 and TRBJ2-3 for the parts outside the CDR3, the full variable domain is DAGVTQSPTHLIKTRGQQVTLRCSPKSGHDTVSWYQQALGQGPQFIFQYYEEEERQRGNFPDRFSGHQFPNYSSELNVNALLLGDSALYLCASSSRVGTSTDTQYFGPGTRLTVL.

This clone came up once. This chain links TRBV9 with TRBJ2-2; TRBD1 aligns across 9 bases. This CDR3 has 18 amino acids. Germline V gene sequence: CDR1 SGDLS, CDR2 YYNGEE. Trimming removed 3 bases from V and 3 bases from J; junction bases left unmatched: 12. Here the CDR3 DNA reads TGTGCCAGCAGCGCTCGGGGGACCGGGACAGGGTACACCGGGGAGCTGTTTTTT. Protein product: CASSARGTGTGYTGELFF.

This clone was found once. The identical CDR3 is also encoded by other nucleotide sequences in the sample. The chain uses TRBV9 and TRBJ2-3; D gene ambiguous. The CDR3 length is 13 residues. Germline V gene lookup returns CDR1 SGDLS and CDR2 YYNGEE. V shed 0 bases and J shed 1 base, with 3 bases lying between them. The CDR3 reads CASSVVGTDTQYF. The CDR3 nucleotides read TGTGCCAGCAGCGTAGTTGGCACAGATACGCAGTATTTT.

The chain joins TRBV5-1 to TRBJ2-7; possibly TRBD1 or TRBD2 for D (6 bases each). Germline assignment: CDR1 SGHRS and CDR2 YFSETQ. Trimming took 4 bases from V and 0 from J, leaving 14 bases between them. The CDR3 runs 15 residues. The CDR3 bases are TGCGCCAGCAGCCCTCGGGGGCAGAGCTCCTACGAGCAGTACTTC. Encoded protein: CASSPRGQSSYEQYF.

CDR3 sequence (DNA): TGTGCCAGTAGTATATGGACGGCAGGGAGAGGCGAGCAGTACTTC. Residues: CASSIWTAGRGEQYF. The chain is built from TRBV19 and TRBJ2-7; D may be TRBD1 or TRBD2 (5 bases each). CDR3 length: 15 residues. CDR1 is LNHDA and CDR2 is SQIVND in the germline V gene (reference sequence). The V end was cut by 2 bases, the J end by 6 bases, with 17 bases between.

The V call is TRBV6-5, the J call TRBJ1-4, with D unresolved. Germline loops: CDR1 MNHEY, CDR2 SVGAGI. The length of the CDR3 is 15 residues. V was trimmed by 5 bases and J by 4 bases, leaving 14 bases between them. CDR3 DNA sequence: TGTGCCAGCAGTACCCCGCGACTTAGTAATGAAAAACTGTTTTTT. It yields the protein CASSTPRLSNEKLFF.

The V call is TRBV24-1, the J call TRBJ2-3, with D perhaps matching TRBD1 (6 bases). The germline V gene has CDR1 KGHDR and CDR2 SFDVKD. V was pared by 3 bases and J by 0 bases, with 6 bases between. The length of the CDR3 is 14 residues. The CDR3 nucleotides are TGTGCCACCAGTGATACAGGGAGCACAGATACGCAGTATTTT. It yields the protein CATSDTGSTDTQYF.

The chain joins TRBV10-3 to TRBJ1-2; D perhaps matches TRBD1 (6 bases). V was cut by 5 bases and J by 4 bases, with 14 bases left in between. This CDR3 is built from 14 residues. CDR1 and CDR2 (germline): ENHRY, SYGVKD. CDR3 bases: TGTGCCATCAGTAACGGTTTGGGGGCCTATGGCTACACCTTC. It encodes CAISNGLGAYGYTF.

This clone has just a few counts. V gene TRBV7-2 combines with J gene TRBJ1-2; perhaps TRBD1 as D (6 bases). The length of the CDR3 is 15 residues. Trimming shortened V by 5 bases and J by 4 bases, and 17 bases separated the two germline ends. Looked up from germline, CDR1 is SGHTA and CDR2 is FQGNSA. The CDR3 reads CASSPSSDRVYGYTF. As DNA, the CDR3 is TGTGCCAGCAGCCCATCCTCGGACAGAGTCTATGGCTACACCTTC.

The rearrangement joins TRBV2 to TRBJ1-5; 8 bases are a match to TRBD1. The CDR3 spans 15 residues. J gave up 4 bases and V 7 bases, and 9 bases lay outside the gene matches. The germline V gene encodes CDR1 SNHLY and CDR2 FYNNEI. CDR3 amino acids: CASKSTGAPNQPQHF. CDR3 bases: TGTGCCAGCAAATCGACAGGGGCGCCGAATCAGCCCCAGCATTTT.

The genes are TRBV5-1 and TRBJ1-4; 9 bases align to TRBD1. Trimming cost V 4 bases and J 5 bases; bases outside gene matches: 3. Germline values: CDR1 SGHRS, CDR2 YFSETQ. The CDR3 runs to 14 residues. The CDR3 region is CASSIDRGNEKLFF. In DNA, the CDR3 is TGCGCCAGCAGCATCGACAGGGGGAATGAAAAACTGTTTTTT.

This chain's CDR3 is CASSPPGTGGMNYGYTF. The CDR3 nucleotides are TGTGCCAGCAGTCCTCCCGGGACAGGGGGCATGAACTATGGCTACACCTTC. This chain joins TRBV6-6 and TRBJ1-2; 12 bases fit TRBD1. V was pared by 5 bases and J by 2 bases, with 9 bases of the junction left unmatched. The CDR3 has 17 residues. From germline, CDR1 is MNHNY and CDR2 SVGAGI (reference sequence).

This clone was seen a single time. The rearrangement joins TRBV18 to TRBJ1-5, with D hard to call. This CDR3 is 13 amino acids long. From germline, CDR1 is KGHSH and CDR2 LQKENI. With 0 bases removed from V and 7 bases from J, the gap between germline ends came to 7 bases. The CDR3 is CASSPPGGQPQHF. The CDR3 DNA reads TGTGCCAGCTCACCACCGGGCGGCCAGCCCCAGCATTTT.

V is TRBV19 and J is TRBJ2-1; 9 bases map to TRBD1. V lost 5 bases to trimming and J lost 5 bases; unmatched junction nucleotides: 7. Germline assignment: CDR1 LNHDA and CDR2 SQIVND (reference sequence). The CDR3 runs to 15 residues. DNA of the CDR3: TGTGCCAGTAGTTGGGACAGGGAGAGCGACAATGAGCAGTTCTTC. This translates into CASSWDRESDNEQFF. The full variable domain, completed using reference TRBV19 and TRBJ2-1, is DGGITQSPKYLFRKEGQNVTLSCEQNLNHDAMYWYRQDPGQGLRLIYYSQIVNDFQKGDIAEGYSVSREKKESFPLTVTSAQKNPTAFYLCASSWDRESDNEQFFGPGTRLTVL.

V usage is TRBV7-3 and J usage is TRBJ2-2, with a possible D match to TRBD1 (6 bases). Per germline, CDR1 SGHTA and CDR2 FQGTGA. The CDR3 is 14 amino acids. V gave up 3 bases and J gave up 6 bases, with 11 bases separating them. CDR3 in amino acids: CASSLIRQAGELFF. The CDR3 nucleotides read TGTGCCAGCAGCTTGATCCGACAGGCCGGGGAGCTGTTTTTT. Full variable domain (outside the CDR3, taken from reference TRBV7-3 and TRBJ2-2): GAGVSQTPSNKVTEKGKYVELRCDPISGHTALYWYRQSLGQGPEFLIYFQGTGAADDSGLPNDRFFAVRPEGSVSTLKIQRTERGDSAVYLCASSLIRQAGELFFGEGSRLTVL.

The chain carries TRBV27 and TRBJ2-7, with a possible D match to TRBD2 (5 bases). The V gene lost 5 bases and the J gene lost 1 base, with 15 bases spanning the gap. This CDR3 comprises 15 residues. Germline CDR1 is MNHEY and CDR2 is SMNVEV (reference sequence). This CDR3 reads CASSIRGSGSYEQYF. As DNA, the CDR3 is TGTGCCAGCAGTATACGAGGGTCTGGGTCCTACGAGCAGTACTTC.

The rearrangement joins TRBV12-3 or TRBV12-4 to TRBJ2-7; a possible D gene is TRBD1 (6 bases). V dropped 3 bases and J dropped 4 bases, with 10 bases sitting between them. The CDR3 spans 13 residues. For the CDR3, the DNA is TGTGCCAGCAGTTTGATGGACAGTTACGAGCAGTACTTC. It yields the protein CASSLMDSYEQYF.

This rearrangement joins TRBV2 to TRBJ2-1, with D possibly matching TRBD1 (6 bases). CDR1 and CDR2 from the germline V gene are SNHLY and FYNNEI. CDR3 size: 12 residues. V was pared by 7 bases and J by 16 bases, with 20 bases between. The DNA of the CDR3 is TGTGCCAGCAAGTCTTACAGGGATGACAGATTCTTC. Translating gives CASKSYRDDRFF.

V usage is TRBV6-2 or TRBV6-3 and J usage is TRBJ2-4; no clear D gene. Germline CDR1 and CDR2: MNHEY and SVGEGT. The CDR3 is 14 residues long. Trimming left V 6 bases short and J 6 bases short, with 15 bases between. For the CDR3, the DNA is TGTGCCAGCAGCCCCCACGGGTTGGGAAACATTCAGTACTTC. It codes for CASSPHGLGNIQYF.

The V gene is TRBV29-1, the J gene TRBJ2-7, with D maybe TRBD2 (5 bases). Per germline, CDR1 SQVTM and CDR2 ANQGSEA. The CDR3 contains 14 residues. V dropped 2 bases and J dropped 6 bases, with 17 bases sitting between them. Written as DNA, the CDR3 is TGCAGCGTTGAACCATACAGAGGGTCCGGCGAGCAGTACTTC. Residues: CSVEPYRGSGEQYF.

The chain recombines TRBV25-1 with TRBJ2-5, with D possibly matching TRBD2 (7 bases). The CDR3 extends over 16 amino acids. CDR1 is MGHDK, CDR2 SYGVNS, per germline. V was cut by 2 bases and J by 7 bases, with 20 bases left in between. The CDR3 sequence is CASSELGRGGAATQYF. In DNA form, the CDR3 reads TGTGCCAGCAGTGAACTAGGGAGGGGGGGAGCGGCGACCCAGTACTTC.

The chain links TRBV18 to TRBJ1-2; no firm D call. Germline V gives CDR1 KGHSH, CDR2 LQKENI. The CDR3 is 14 amino acids. Trimming removed 10 bases from V and 0 bases from J, with 15 bases in between. The CDR3 protein is CATCEDKSNYGYTF. The CDR3 DNA follows: TGTGCCACCTGCGAGGATAAGTCTAACTATGGCTACACCTTC.

V gene TRBV3-1 (or the pseudogene TRBV3-2) combines with J gene TRBJ2-7; D uncertain. This CDR3 has 13 amino acids. Germline CDR1 and CDR2: LGHDT and YNNKEL (reference sequence). Between the trimmed V and J ends, which lost 3 bases and 3 bases, there was a span of 9 bases. The CDR3 DNA sequence: TGTGCCAGCAGCCAGCCCAGCCGCTACGAGCAGTACTTC. Its protein product is CASSQPSRYEQYF.

The gene calls are TRBV20-1 and TRBJ2-1, with TRBD1 matching 8 bases. The CDR3 contains 10 residues. CDR1 is DFQATT and CDR2 is SNEGSKA in the germline V gene (reference sequence). The junction had 6 bases not matched to a gene; V was cut back by 5 bases and J by 15 bases. In DNA form, the CDR3 reads TGCAGTGCTGTATGGGACAGGACGTTCTTC. Its translation is CSAVWDRTFF.

The V call is TRBV11-2, the J call TRBJ1-3; 9 bases line up with TRBD1. V lost 5 bases and J lost 2; bases outside the gene matches: 4. The CDR3 spans 15 residues. CDR1 and CDR2 (germline): SGHAT, FQNNGV. CDR3 DNA sequence: TGTGCCAGCAGCCCCGGGACAGGGCCTGGAAACACCATATATTTT. Its translation: CASSPGTGPGNTIYF.

The rearrangement joins TRBV29-1 to TRBJ1-2; TRBD1 matches at 9 bases. Germline CDR1 SQVTM, CDR2 ANQGSEA. Germline trimming cut 0 bases from V and 7 bases from J; bases unmatched to any gene: 12. The CDR3 is 16 residues long. The CDR3 loop reads CSVEDHKTGGLCGYTF. The CDR3 DNA reads TGCAGCGTTGAAGATCACAAGACAGGGGGTTTGTGTGGCTACACCTTC.

The CDR3 is CASSQEAGTNTGELFF. The CDR3 DNA follows: TGCGCCAGCAGCCAAGAGGCAGGGACGAACACCGGGGAGCTGTTTTTT. The chain joins TRBV4-3 to TRBJ2-2, with a tentative D call TRBD1 (5 bases). Trimming removed 0 bases from V and 0 bases from J, with 8 bases in between. In germline, CDR1 is LGHNA, CDR2 YSLEER. CDR3 length: 16 amino acids.